These T cell receptor beta chains were read from a single sample in a study of blood T cell repertoires in COVID-19. TCRdb's copy holds only in-frame clones and misses some; the assay was immunoSEQ multiplex PCR. The table records 200,000 to 300,000 clones, 75% to 95% of them present only once. The sample was peripheral blood. These receptor sequences come from a person aged 18 to 35 with COVID-19, enrolled during active disease. Each CDR3 is given with its conserved first and last residue. Each record gives: CDR3 DNA, CDR3 protein, J gene, clone size, V gene, D gene. The D gene is left open where the match is weak. Clone size appears in some rows only: once, few, many, or a class for an expanded clone.

cdr3_nt: TGTGCCAGCACCGAGCGTTATGGGACTAATAATTCACCCCTCCACTTT
cdr3_aa: CASTERYGTNNSPLHF
j_call: TRBJ1-6
clone_size: few
v_call: TRBV2
d_call: .

cdr3_nt: TGCGCCAGCAGCCAGGGGGCAAAATACGAGCAGTACTTC
cdr3_aa: CASSQGAKYEQYF
j_call: TRBJ2-7
clone_size: .
v_call: TRBV4-1
d_call: .

cdr3_nt: TGTGCCAGCAGTTTGGGAGCGGGAGTCCGCTACAATGAGCAGTTCTTC
cdr3_aa: CASSLGAGVRYNEQFF
j_call: TRBJ2-1
clone_size: once
v_call: TRBV28
d_call: TRBD2

cdr3_nt: TGTGCCACCAGTGTGTCCTCCCACAATGAGCAGTTCTTC
cdr3_aa: CATSVSSHNEQFF
j_call: TRBJ2-1
clone_size: .
v_call: TRBV24-1
d_call: .

cdr3_nt: TGTGCCAGCAGCTTCTCGGGACTAGCGGCTGAGCAGTTCTTC
cdr3_aa: CASSFSGLAAEQFF
j_call: TRBJ2-1
clone_size: .
v_call: TRBV11-3
d_call: TRBD2

cdr3_nt: TGTGCCAGTAGTGAATCGGGAGGTTACTCCTACAATGAGCAGTTCTTC
cdr3_aa: CASSESGGYSYNEQFF
j_call: TRBJ2-1
clone_size: .
v_call: TRBV19
d_call: TRBD2

cdr3_nt: TGTGCCAGCGGAATCGGGAATGAGCAGTTCTTC
cdr3_aa: CASGIGNEQFF
j_call: TRBJ2-1
clone_size: .
v_call: TRBV12-3/TRBV12-4
d_call: .

cdr3_nt: TGTGCCAGCAGCGCCTTTGGGGCCCACTATGGCTACACCTTC
cdr3_aa: CASSAFGAHYGYTF
j_call: TRBJ1-2
clone_size: .
v_call: TRBV14
d_call: .

cdr3_nt: TGTGCCAGCAGCGGACAGGGGGCGAATTCACCCCTCCACTTT
cdr3_aa: CASSGQGANSPLHF
j_call: TRBJ1-6
clone_size: .
v_call: TRBV27
d_call: TRBD1

cdr3_nt: TGCGCCAGCAGCCAAGATCCGGGTAACACCGGGGAGCTGTTTTTT
cdr3_aa: CASSQDPGNTGELFF
j_call: TRBJ2-2
clone_size: .
v_call: TRBV4-3
d_call: .

cdr3_nt: TGTGTCCTATCTAGTACCTACGAGCAGTACTTC
cdr3_aa: CVLSSTYEQYF
j_call: TRBJ2-7
clone_size: .
v_call: TRBV19
d_call: .

cdr3_nt: TGTGCCAGTAGTCCGGGGGTCACGGGTAATGAAAAACTGTTTTTT
cdr3_aa: CASSPGVTGNEKLFF
j_call: TRBJ1-4
clone_size: .
v_call: TRBV19
d_call: .

cdr3_nt: TGTGCCAGCAGCCAAGAGTTGATCGGGGTCTACGTCCCTTCGGAAAACATTCAGTACTTC
cdr3_aa: CASSQELIGVYVPSENIQYF
j_call: TRBJ2-4
clone_size: .
v_call: TRBV4-2
d_call: .

cdr3_nt: TGTGCCAGCAGCCCTAGGCTTAGGGAAAAACTGTTTTTT
cdr3_aa: CASSPRLREKLFF
j_call: TRBJ1-4
clone_size: .
v_call: TRBV28
d_call: .

cdr3_nt: TGTGCCAGCAGCCGGAGATGGGGGGGCGATGAGCAGTTCTTC
cdr3_aa: CASSRRWGGDEQFF
j_call: TRBJ2-1
clone_size: few
v_call: TRBV7-2
d_call: .

cdr3_nt: TGTGCCAGCAGCTTAAAAACTGGCGGTAGCGGTTACAATGAGCAGTTCTTC
cdr3_aa: CASSLKTGGSGYNEQFF
j_call: TRBJ2-1
clone_size: .
v_call: TRBV7-3
d_call: .

cdr3_nt: TGTGCCAGCAGCTTATCAGGGGGGCCAGGGGCCAACGTCCTGACTTTC
cdr3_aa: CASSLSGGPGANVLTF
j_call: TRBJ2-6
clone_size: .
v_call: TRBV7-9
d_call: .

cdr3_nt: TGTGCCAGCAGCGGCTACCGGGACTACTCCTACAATGAGCAGTTCTTC
cdr3_aa: CASSGYRDYSYNEQFF
j_call: TRBJ2-1
clone_size: .
v_call: TRBV13
d_call: TRBD2

cdr3_nt: TGTGCCAGCAGCGCCCACCAGCAATTGGAGCAGCCCCAGCATTTT
cdr3_aa: CASSAHQQLEQPQHF
j_call: TRBJ1-5
clone_size: .
v_call: TRBV7-2
d_call: .

cdr3_nt: TGCGCCAGCAGCACCCGGACAGGGGGATACTCTGGGGCCAACGTCCTGACTTTC
cdr3_aa: CASSTRTGGYSGANVLTF
j_call: TRBJ2-6
clone_size: many
v_call: TRBV5-1
d_call: TRBD1

cdr3_nt: TGTGCCAGCACTCCGGGACAAACTCCCTACGAGCAGTACTTC
cdr3_aa: CASTPGQTPYEQYF
j_call: TRBJ2-7
clone_size: .
v_call: TRBV6-5
d_call: .

cdr3_nt: TGTGCCAGCAACCCCCGGGGGGTCGGGACCTACGAGCAGTACTTC
cdr3_aa: CASNPRGVGTYEQYF
j_call: TRBJ2-7
clone_size: .
v_call: TRBV6-5
d_call: TRBD2

cdr3_nt: TGTGCCAGCAGTCCCGGAGGCGGTTCCTACAATGAGCAGTTCTTC
cdr3_aa: CASSPGGGSYNEQFF
j_call: TRBJ2-1
clone_size: .
v_call: TRBV28
d_call: .

cdr3_nt: TGTGCCAGCAGCCAACAGGGATCCAATTCACCCCTCCACTTT
cdr3_aa: CASSQQGSNSPLHF
j_call: TRBJ1-6
clone_size: .
v_call: TRBV3-1/TRBV3-2
d_call: .

cdr3_nt: TGTGCCACCAGTGATCGCACTAAACGGGATGGCTACACCTTC
cdr3_aa: CATSDRTKRDGYTF
j_call: TRBJ1-2
clone_size: .
v_call: TRBV24-1
d_call: .

cdr3_nt: TGTGCCAGCAGTTTATACGGTTTTGGACTAGCGGGAGTAACCGCGTCCGATACGCAGTATTTT
cdr3_aa: CASSLYGFGLAGVTASDTQYF
j_call: TRBJ2-3
clone_size: once
v_call: TRBV27
d_call: TRBD2

cdr3_nt: TGTGCCAGCGCGGTTTCCCTTTATTACAATGAGCAGTTCTTC
cdr3_aa: CASAVSLYYNEQFF
j_call: TRBJ2-1
clone_size: once
v_call: TRBV6-6
d_call: .

cdr3_nt: TGTGCCAGCAGTTACGGCGGGACTAGTCCCACAGATACGCAGTATTTT
cdr3_aa: CASSYGGTSPTDTQYF
j_call: TRBJ2-3
clone_size: .
v_call: TRBV6-5
d_call: TRBD2